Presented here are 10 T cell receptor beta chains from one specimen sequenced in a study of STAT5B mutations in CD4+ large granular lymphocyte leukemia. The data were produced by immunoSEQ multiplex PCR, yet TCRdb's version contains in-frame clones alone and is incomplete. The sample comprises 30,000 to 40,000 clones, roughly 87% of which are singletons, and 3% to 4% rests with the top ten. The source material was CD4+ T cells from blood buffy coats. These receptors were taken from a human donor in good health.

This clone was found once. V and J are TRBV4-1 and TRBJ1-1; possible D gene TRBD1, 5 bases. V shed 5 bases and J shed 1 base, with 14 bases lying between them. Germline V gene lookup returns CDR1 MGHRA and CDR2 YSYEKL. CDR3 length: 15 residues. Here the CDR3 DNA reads TGCGCCAGCAGCTCCCGGACAAGTCCGAACACTGAAGCTTTCTTT. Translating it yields CASSSRTSPNTEAFF.

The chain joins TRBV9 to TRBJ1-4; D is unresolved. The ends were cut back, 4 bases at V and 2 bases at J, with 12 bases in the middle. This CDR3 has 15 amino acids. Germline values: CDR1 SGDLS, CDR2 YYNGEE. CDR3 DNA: TGTGCCAGCAGCCCTCATACCCGGACTAATGAAAAACTGTTTTTT. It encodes CASSPHTRTNEKLFF.

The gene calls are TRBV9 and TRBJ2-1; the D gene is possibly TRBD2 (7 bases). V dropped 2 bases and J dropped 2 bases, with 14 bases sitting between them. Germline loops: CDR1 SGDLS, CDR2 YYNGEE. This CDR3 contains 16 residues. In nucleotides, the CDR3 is TGTGCCAGCAGCGTGTGGACTAGGGGGGCCTACAATGAGCAGTTCTTC. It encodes CASSVWTRGAYNEQFF.

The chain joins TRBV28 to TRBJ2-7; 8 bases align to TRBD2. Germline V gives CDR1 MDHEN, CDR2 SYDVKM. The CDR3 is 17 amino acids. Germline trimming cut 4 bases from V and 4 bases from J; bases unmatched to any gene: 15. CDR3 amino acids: CASSSNGGGSQGYEQYF. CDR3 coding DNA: TGTGCCAGCAGTTCCAACGGGGGGGGGAGCCAGGGATACGAGCAGTACTTC.

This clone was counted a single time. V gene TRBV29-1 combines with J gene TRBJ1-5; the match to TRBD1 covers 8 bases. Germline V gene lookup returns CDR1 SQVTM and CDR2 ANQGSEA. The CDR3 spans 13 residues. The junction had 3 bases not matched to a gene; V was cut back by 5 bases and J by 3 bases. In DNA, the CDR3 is TGCAGCGTTTCCAGGGGGCCCAATCAGCCCCAGCATTTT. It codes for CSVSRGPNQPQHF.

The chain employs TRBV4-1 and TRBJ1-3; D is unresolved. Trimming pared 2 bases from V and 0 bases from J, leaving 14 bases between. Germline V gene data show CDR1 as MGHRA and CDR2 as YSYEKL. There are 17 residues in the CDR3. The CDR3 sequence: CASSQTRTRGSGNTIYF. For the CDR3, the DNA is TGCGCCAGCAGCCAAACTCGGACCAGAGGCTCTGGAAACACCATATATTTT.

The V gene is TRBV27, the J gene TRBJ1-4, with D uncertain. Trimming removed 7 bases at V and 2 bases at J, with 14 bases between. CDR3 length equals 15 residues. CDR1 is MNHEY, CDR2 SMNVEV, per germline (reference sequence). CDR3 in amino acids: CASTHLWVTNEKLFF. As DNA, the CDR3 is TGTGCCAGCACCCACCTGTGGGTCACTAATGAAAAACTGTTTTTT.

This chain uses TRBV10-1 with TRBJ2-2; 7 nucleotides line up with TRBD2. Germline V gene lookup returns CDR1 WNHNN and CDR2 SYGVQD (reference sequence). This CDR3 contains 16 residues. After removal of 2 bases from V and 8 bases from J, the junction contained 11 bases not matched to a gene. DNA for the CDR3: TGCGCCAGCAGTGAGAGGGTGGCGGGAGCTTCTGGGGAGCTGTTTTTT. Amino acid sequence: CASSERVAGASGELFF.

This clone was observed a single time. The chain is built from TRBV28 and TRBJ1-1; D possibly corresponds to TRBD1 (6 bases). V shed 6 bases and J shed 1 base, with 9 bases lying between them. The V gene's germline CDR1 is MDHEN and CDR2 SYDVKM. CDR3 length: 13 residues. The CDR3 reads CASSRRGNTEAFF. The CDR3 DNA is TGTGCCAGCAGCCGCAGGGGGAACACTGAAGCTTTCTTT.

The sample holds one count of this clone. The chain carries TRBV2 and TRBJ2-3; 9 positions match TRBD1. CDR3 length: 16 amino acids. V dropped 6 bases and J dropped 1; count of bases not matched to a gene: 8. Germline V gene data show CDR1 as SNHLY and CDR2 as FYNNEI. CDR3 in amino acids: CASSRTGVIGTDTQYF. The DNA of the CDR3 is TGTGCCAGCAGCCGGACAGGGGTGATTGGCACAGATACGCAGTATTTT.